This section outlines one T cell receptor beta chain sequence together with its context. This sample was taken from a study of technical replicates of blood from a handful of donors. Profiling relied on immunoSEQ multiplex PCR, and the TCRdb table lists in-frame clones only, not all of them. The sample contains nearly 80,000 clones, around 96% of which appear only once. The receptor was derived from a human donor in good health. The sequenced material came from T cells isolated from PBMCs.

The DNA for the CDR3 is TGTGCCAGCAGCTTACTTGGCGGAGACAATGAGCAGTTCTTC. This sequence encodes CASSLLGGDNEQFF. V is TRBV7-2 and J is TRBJ2-1; D is unclear. The CDR3 has 14 residues. The ends were cut back, 2 bases at V and 5 bases at J, with 10 bases in the middle. The germline gives CDR1 SGHTA, CDR2 FQGNSA.